The 17 T cell receptor beta chains below were found in one sample sequenced in a study of shared clonotypes between healthy human individuals. Clones were sequenced by immunoSEQ multiplex PCR, and TCRdb holds only the in-frame ones, with some missing. Altogether more than 2,000,000 clones are present, 85% to 95% being singletons, with the ten largest covering about 0.39%. The sequencing input was naive CD4+ T cells from PBMCs. The subset here: CD45RA+ positively selected. These receptor sequences come from a man aged 18 to 29 in good health. Some clones in this sample may be carry-over from other donors' samples.

On this clone: Within the sample, other DNA sequences also encode this same CDR3. J is TRBJ1-5 and V is TRBV18, with 8 nucleotides matching TRBD1. Germline CDR1 KGHSH, CDR2 LQKENI. The CDR3 has 16 amino acids. Trimming took 0 bases from V and 7 from J; bases not matched to a gene: 8. CDR3: CASSPPGQGAGQPQHF. The CDR3 nucleotides are TGTGCCAGCTCACCACCGGGGCAGGGGGCGGGCCAGCCCCAGCATTTT. Together with reference TRBV18 and TRBJ1-5, the CDR3 gives the full variable domain: NAGVMQNPRHLVRRRGQEARLRCSPMKGHSHVYWYRQLPEEGLKFMVYLQKENIIDESGMPKERFSAEFPKEGPSILRIQQVVRGDSAAYFCASSPPGQGAGQPQHFGDGTRLSIL.

The chain carries TRBV9 and TRBJ2-3; D may be TRBD1 (5 bases). The germline V gene has CDR1 SGDLS and CDR2 YYNGEE. The CDR3 extends over 15 amino acids. Trimming removed 2 bases from V and 1 base from J, with 11 bases in between. The CDR3 DNA reads TGTGCCAGCAGCGTCCGGTCAGGGCGCACAGATACGCAGTATTTT. The encoded protein is CASSVRSGRTDTQYF.

The CDR3 here is CASSLWTGGTDEQFF. CDR3 coding DNA: TGTGCCAGCAGTTTATGGACAGGGGGCACGGATGAGCAGTTCTTC. The chain is built from TRBV28 and TRBJ2-1, with 10 positions matching TRBD1. The V gene's germline CDR1 is MDHEN and CDR2 SYDVKM. Trimming removed 0 bases from V and 8 bases from J; junction bases left unmatched: 4. The CDR3 extends over 15 amino acids.

This sequence joins TRBV5-1 and TRBJ1-4; D possibly corresponds to TRBD1 (6 bases). The CDR3 is made up of 17 amino acids. Germline CDR1 reads SGHRS; CDR2 reads YFSETQ. V lost 4 bases and J 6 bases, leaving 22 bases between the germline ends. DNA for the CDR3: TGCGCCAGCAGCAGGGGCGGGACATCCGAGGCTGATGAAAAACTGTTTTTT. Protein sequence: CASSRGGTSEADEKLFF.

The chain carries TRBV19 and TRBJ2-2; the D gene is possibly TRBD2 (6 bases). The CDR3 has 17 amino acids. Germline lookup yields CDR1 LNHDA and CDR2 SQIVND (reference sequence). The ends were cut back, 9 bases at V and 2 bases at J, with 22 bases in the middle. As DNA, the CDR3 is TGTGCCAGCAAAAACTCCGGGCGGGGCCTTAACACCGGGGAGCTGTTTTTT. Residues: CASKNSGRGLNTGELFF.

The chain links TRBV15 to TRBJ2-3; 10 bases are shared with TRBD2. V lost 2 bases and J lost 3; bases outside the gene matches: 5. Germline CDR1 LNHNV, CDR2 YYDKDF (reference sequence). The CDR3 consists of 16 residues. For the CDR3, the DNA is TGTGCCACCAGCAGAATAGCGGGAGGCTTAACAGATACGCAGTATTTT. Its protein product is CATSRIAGGLTDTQYF.

This chain links TRBV15 with TRBJ1-4; D gene unclear. Germline-derived CDR1 and CDR2 are LNHNV and YYDKDF (reference sequence). Trimming pared 8 bases from V and 6 bases from J, leaving 10 bases between. The CDR3 sequence is 12 residues long. DNA for the CDR3: TGTGCCACCGGGAAAGGGTATGAAAAACTGTTTTTT. Residues: CATGKGYEKLFF.

This clone has just one count. V gene TRBV6-5 combines with J gene TRBJ2-7, with TRBD2 matching over 7 bases. Germline-derived CDR1 and CDR2 are MNHEY and SVGAGI. Trimming at V came to 5 bases and at J to 5 bases, leaving 0 bases not matched to a gene. The CDR3 is 11 residues long. The CDR3, as DNA: TGTGCCAGCAGTCGGGGGGACGAGCAGTACTTC. Translating it yields CASSRGDEQYF.

In its sample, this clone was seen once. CDR3 coding DNA: TGTGCCAGCAGTTCGCCTAGCGGGAGCACAGATACGCAGTATTTT. It encodes CASSSPSGSTDTQYF. V is TRBV2 and J is TRBJ2-3; TRBD2 aligns across 8 bases. V lost 5 bases, J lost 0 bases, and 4 bases stayed unmatched. This CDR3 comprises 15 residues. Germline loops: CDR1 SNHLY, CDR2 FYNNEI.

This clone was seen a handful of times. The chain is built from TRBV30 and TRBJ1-2; D is possibly TRBD1 (5 bases). Trimming took 3 bases from V and 8 from J, leaving 7 bases between them. The CDR3 totals 10 residues. Germline-derived CDR1 and CDR2 are GTSNPN and SVGIG (reference sequence). CDR3 DNA: TGTGCCTGGAGCTCAGGGGGCTACACCTTC. This translates into CAWSSGGYTF.

This clone was recorded once. At the DNA level, this CDR3 is encoded by other sequences in the same sample as well. The rearrangement links TRBV18 to TRBJ1-1, with 7 bases that match TRBD1. J gave up 5 bases and V 3 bases, and 3 bases lay outside the gene matches. The CDR3 runs to 13 residues. CDR1 and CDR2 (germline): KGHSH, LQKENI. CDR3 sequence: CASSPQGDTEAFF. As DNA, the CDR3 is TGTGCCAGCTCACCCCAGGGGGATACTGAAGCTTTCTTT.

The CDR3 region has the DNA TGCGCCAGCAGTGAGGTAGATAAGGAAAAACTGTTTTTT. The encoded protein is CASSEVDKEKLFF. The chain carries TRBV10-2 and TRBJ1-4; D unclear. Germline values: CDR1 WSHSY, CDR2 SAAADI. The CDR3 is 13 amino acids. V dropped 2 bases and J dropped 8 bases, with 9 bases sitting between them.

This rearrangement joins TRBV15 to TRBJ2-7; D is perhaps TRBD2 (6 bases). The CDR3 extends over 13 amino acids. Per the germline V gene, CDR1 is LNHNV and CDR2 is YYDKDF (reference sequence). Deletions cut 5 bases from V and 9 bases from J, with 17 bases between. CDR3 coding DNA: TGTGCCACCAGCCGGGACTCCCGCTCGGTGCAGTACTTC. It codes for CATSRDSRSVQYF.

This clone was counted once. The identical CDR3 is also encoded by other nucleotide sequences in the sample. The rearrangement uses TRBV7-3 and TRBJ1-2; TRBD1 matches 8 bases. The CDR3 totals 13 residues. With 5 bases clipped from V and 6 bases from J, the junction kept 5 bases outside the gene matches. The germline V gene has CDR1 SGHTA and CDR2 FQGTGA. For the CDR3, the DNA is TGTGCCAGCAGCCCGACAGGGGCCCATGGCTACACCTTC. It yields the protein CASSPTGAHGYTF.

This chain uses TRBV6-6 with TRBJ2-2, with 10 bases lining up with TRBD1. CDR3 size: 15 residues. CDR1 is MNHNY, CDR2 SVGAGI, per germline (reference sequence). V dropped 6 bases and J dropped 6; count of bases not matched to a gene: 7. The CDR3 DNA reads as TGTGCCAGCAGGGCGGGACAGGGGCCTCCCGGGGAGCTGTTTTTT. Its translation: CASRAGQGPPGELFF.

The chain uses TRBV27 and TRBJ2-1, with 9 positions matching TRBD1. Unmatched junction bases numbered 14, after V lost 3 bases and J lost 8 bases. The CDR3 runs to 17 residues. The V gene's germline CDR1 is MNHEY and CDR2 SMNVEV (reference sequence). This chain's CDR3 is CASSFASGTGRSYEQFF. CDR3 coding DNA: TGTGCCAGCAGTTTTGCGTCCGGGACAGGGCGGTCGTATGAGCAGTTCTTC.

This chain joins TRBV6-6 and TRBJ2-7, with TRBD2 as a possible D gene (5 bases). The CDR3 has 14 amino acids. CDR1 is MNHNY, CDR2 SVGAGI, per germline (reference sequence). V was pared by 6 bases and J by 9 bases, with 21 bases between. The chain's CDR3 is CASRDSRRGRGQYF. The DNA for the CDR3 is TGTGCCAGCAGGGACTCGAGGCGAGGGCGCGGGCAGTACTTC.